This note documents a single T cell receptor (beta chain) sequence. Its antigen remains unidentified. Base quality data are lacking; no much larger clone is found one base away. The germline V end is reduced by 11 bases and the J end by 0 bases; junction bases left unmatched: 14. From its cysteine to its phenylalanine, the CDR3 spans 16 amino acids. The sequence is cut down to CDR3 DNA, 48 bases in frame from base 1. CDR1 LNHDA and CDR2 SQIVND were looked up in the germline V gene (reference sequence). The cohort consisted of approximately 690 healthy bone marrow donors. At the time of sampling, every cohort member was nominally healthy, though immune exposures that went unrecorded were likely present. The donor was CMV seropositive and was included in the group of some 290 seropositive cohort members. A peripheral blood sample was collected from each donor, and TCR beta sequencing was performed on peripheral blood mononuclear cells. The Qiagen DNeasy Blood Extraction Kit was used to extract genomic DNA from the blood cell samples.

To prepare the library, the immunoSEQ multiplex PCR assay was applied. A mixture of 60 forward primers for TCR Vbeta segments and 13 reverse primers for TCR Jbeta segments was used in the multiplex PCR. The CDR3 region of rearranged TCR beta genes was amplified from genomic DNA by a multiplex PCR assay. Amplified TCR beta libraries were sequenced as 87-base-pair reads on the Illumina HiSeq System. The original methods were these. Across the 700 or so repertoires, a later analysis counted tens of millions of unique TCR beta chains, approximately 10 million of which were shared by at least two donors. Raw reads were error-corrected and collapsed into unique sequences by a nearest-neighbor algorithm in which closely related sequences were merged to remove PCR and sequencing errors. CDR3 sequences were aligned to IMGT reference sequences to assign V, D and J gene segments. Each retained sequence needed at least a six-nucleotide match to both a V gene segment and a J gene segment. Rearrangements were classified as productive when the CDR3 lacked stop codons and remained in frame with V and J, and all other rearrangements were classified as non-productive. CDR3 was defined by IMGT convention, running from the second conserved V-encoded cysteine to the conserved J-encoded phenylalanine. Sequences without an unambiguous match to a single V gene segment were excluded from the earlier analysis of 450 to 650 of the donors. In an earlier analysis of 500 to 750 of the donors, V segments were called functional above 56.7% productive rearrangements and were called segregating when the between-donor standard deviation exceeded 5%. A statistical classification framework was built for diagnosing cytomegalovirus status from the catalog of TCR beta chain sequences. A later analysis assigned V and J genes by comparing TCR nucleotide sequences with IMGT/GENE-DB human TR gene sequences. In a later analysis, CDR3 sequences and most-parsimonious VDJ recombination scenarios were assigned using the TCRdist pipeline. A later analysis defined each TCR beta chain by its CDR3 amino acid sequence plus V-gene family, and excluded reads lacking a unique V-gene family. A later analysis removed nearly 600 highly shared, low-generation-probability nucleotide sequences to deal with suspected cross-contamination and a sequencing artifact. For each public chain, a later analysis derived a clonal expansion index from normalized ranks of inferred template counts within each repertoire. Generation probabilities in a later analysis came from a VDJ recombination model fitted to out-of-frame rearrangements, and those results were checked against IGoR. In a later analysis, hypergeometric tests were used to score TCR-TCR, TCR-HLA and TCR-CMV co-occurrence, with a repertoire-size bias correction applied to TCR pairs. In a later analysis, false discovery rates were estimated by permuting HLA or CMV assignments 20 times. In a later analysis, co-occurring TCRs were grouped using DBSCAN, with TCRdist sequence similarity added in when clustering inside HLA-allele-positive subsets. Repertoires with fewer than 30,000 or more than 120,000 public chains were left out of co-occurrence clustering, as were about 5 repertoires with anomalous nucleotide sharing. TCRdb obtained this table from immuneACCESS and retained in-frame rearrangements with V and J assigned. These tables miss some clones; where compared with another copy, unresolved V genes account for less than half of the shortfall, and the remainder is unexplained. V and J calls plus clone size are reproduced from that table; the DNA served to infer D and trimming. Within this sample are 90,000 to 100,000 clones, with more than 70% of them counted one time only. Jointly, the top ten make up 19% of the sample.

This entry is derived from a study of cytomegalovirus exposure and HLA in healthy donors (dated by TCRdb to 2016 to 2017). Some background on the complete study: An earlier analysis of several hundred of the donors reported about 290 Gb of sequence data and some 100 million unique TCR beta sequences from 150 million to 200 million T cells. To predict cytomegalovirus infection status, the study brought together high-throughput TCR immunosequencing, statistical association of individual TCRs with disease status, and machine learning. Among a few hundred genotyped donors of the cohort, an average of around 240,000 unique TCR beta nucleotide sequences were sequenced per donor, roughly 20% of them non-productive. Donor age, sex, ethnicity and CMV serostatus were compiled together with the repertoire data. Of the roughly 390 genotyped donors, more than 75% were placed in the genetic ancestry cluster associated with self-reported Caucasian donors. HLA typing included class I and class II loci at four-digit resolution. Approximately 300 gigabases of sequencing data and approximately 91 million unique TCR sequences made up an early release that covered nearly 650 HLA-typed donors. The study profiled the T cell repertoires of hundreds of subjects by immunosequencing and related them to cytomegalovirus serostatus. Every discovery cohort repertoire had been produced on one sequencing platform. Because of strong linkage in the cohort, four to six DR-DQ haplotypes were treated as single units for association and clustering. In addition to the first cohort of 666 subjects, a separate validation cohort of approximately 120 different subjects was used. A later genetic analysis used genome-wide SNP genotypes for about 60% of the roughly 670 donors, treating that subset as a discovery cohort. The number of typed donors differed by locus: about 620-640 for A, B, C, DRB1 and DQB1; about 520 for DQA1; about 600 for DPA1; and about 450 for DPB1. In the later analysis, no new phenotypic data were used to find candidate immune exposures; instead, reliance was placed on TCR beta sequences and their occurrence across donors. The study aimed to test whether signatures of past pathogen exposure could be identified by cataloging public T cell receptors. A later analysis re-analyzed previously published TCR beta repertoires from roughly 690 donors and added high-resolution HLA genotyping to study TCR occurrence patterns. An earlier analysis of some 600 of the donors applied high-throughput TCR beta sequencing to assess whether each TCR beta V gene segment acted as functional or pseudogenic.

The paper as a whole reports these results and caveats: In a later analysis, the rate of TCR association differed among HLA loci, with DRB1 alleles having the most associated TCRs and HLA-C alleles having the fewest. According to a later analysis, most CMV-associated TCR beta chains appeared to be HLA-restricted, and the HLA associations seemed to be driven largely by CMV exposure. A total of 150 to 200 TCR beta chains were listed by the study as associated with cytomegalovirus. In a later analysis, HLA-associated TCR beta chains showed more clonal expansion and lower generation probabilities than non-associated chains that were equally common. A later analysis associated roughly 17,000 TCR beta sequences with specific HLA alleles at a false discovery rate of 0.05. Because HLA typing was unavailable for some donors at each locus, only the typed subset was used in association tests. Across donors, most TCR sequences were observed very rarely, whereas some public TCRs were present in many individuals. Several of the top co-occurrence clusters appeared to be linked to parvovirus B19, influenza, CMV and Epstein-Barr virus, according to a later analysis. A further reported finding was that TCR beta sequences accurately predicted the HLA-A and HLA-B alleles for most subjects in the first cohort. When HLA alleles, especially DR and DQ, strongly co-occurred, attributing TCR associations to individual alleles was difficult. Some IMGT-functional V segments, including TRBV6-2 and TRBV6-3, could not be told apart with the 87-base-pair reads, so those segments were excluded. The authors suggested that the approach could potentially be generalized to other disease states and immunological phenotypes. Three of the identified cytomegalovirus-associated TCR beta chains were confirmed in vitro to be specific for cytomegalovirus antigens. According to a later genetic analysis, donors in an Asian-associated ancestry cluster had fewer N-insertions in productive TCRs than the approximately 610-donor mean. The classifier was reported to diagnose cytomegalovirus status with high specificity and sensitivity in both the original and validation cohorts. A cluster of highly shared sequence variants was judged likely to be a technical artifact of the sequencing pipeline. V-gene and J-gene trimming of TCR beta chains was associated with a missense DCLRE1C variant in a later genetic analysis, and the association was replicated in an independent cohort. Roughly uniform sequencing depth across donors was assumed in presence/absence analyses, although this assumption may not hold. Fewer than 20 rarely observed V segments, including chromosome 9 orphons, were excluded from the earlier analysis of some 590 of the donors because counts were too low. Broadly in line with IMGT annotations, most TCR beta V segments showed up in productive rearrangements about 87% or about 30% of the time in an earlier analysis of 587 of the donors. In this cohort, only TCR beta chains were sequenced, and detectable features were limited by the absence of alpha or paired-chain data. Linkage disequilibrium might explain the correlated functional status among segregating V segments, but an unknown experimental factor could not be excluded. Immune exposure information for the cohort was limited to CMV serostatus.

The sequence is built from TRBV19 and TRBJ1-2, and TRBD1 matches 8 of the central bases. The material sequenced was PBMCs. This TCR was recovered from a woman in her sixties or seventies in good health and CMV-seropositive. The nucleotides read TGTGCCGGAGAGGGACAGGCAAGAAAGGCTAACTATGGCTACACCTTC. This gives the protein CAGEGQARKANYGYTF.